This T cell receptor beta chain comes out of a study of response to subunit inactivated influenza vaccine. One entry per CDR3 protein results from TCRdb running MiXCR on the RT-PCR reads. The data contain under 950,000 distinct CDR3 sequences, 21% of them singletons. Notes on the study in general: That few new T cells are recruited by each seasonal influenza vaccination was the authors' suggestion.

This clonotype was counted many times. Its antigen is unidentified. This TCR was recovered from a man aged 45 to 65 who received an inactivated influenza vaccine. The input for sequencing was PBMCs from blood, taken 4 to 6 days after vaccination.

The CDR3 coding sequence is TGTGCCAGCACCCCTCTAGGCGGGAGGAACGGGGAGCTGTTTTTT. It specifies CASTPLGGRNGELFF. This chain uses TRBV9 with TRBJ2-2, with 8 bases lining up with TRBD2. Germline V gives CDR1 SGDLS, CDR2 YYNGEE. Trimming at V came to 6 bases and at J to 7 bases, leaving 11 bases not matched to a gene. The CDR3 has 15 amino acids.